Presented here are 18 T cell receptor beta chains from one specimen sequenced in a study of blood T cell repertoires in COVID-19. This table comes from immunoSEQ multiplex PCR, and its TCRdb copy is limited to in-frame clones, with some not included. The sample includes about 230,000 clones, roughly 89% of them seen just once. The specimen sequenced was PBMCs or T cells enriched from blood (not recorded which). These receptors all stem from a woman aged 25 to 45 with acute COVID-19.

The chain recombines TRBV7-9 with TRBJ2-1; D possibly corresponds to TRBD1 (5 bases). The CDR3 spans 13 residues. In germline, CDR1 is SEHNR, CDR2 FQNEAQ (reference sequence). Trimming cost V 5 bases and J 6 bases, with 11 bases left between them. CDR3 nucleotides: TGTGCCAGCAGCGACAGAGGTCCCAATGAGCAGTTCTTC. Translation gives CASSDRGPNEQFF.

The rearrangement joins TRBV24-1 to TRBJ1-5, with a weak D call TRBD1 (5 bases). V was pared by 9 bases and J by 6 bases, with 14 bases between. The CDR3 extends over 13 amino acids. Per the germline V gene, CDR1 is KGHDR and CDR2 is SFDVKD. CDR3 loop: CATQGQKGQPQHF. The CDR3 DNA follows: TGTGCCACCCAAGGACAAAAGGGTCAGCCCCAGCATTTT.

This clone was counted only a few times. The chain uses TRBV6-5 and TRBJ2-7; TRBD1 aligns across 11 bases. The CDR3 has 14 residues. The germline V gene has CDR1 MNHEY and CDR2 SVGAGI. Unmatched junction bases numbered 3, after V lost 4 bases and J lost 4 bases. This chain's CDR3 is CASSLGTGGYEQYF. The CDR3, as DNA: TGTGCCAGCAGTTTAGGGACAGGGGGGTACGAGCAGTACTTC.

The chain couples TRBV7-2 to TRBJ2-5; unclear D gene. Trimming removed 1 base from V and 2 bases from J, with 8 bases in between. Germline loops: CDR1 SGHTA, CDR2 FQGNSA. The CDR3 runs 14 residues. CDR3: CASSLDRYQETQYF. CDR3 coding DNA: TGTGCCAGCAGCTTAGATCGCTATCAAGAGACCCAGTACTTC.

This chain connects TRBV19 to TRBJ2-3, with D maybe TRBD1 (5 bases). The CDR3 covers 15 residues. Germline V gene data show CDR1 as LNHDA and CDR2 as SQIVND (reference sequence). V was trimmed by 3 bases and J by 11 bases, leaving 21 bases between them. The CDR3 DNA reads TGTGCCAGTAGTATGGCGCAGGGATTGATAGCCGTGCAGTATTTT. Amino acids: CASSMAQGLIAVQYF.

This clone was observed many times. The genes are TRBV25-1 and TRBJ1-5; 7 nucleotides agree with TRBD1. J gave up 0 bases and V 2 bases, and 10 bases lay outside the gene matches. CDR1 and CDR2 from the germline V gene are MGHDK and SYGVNS. CDR3 size: 18 residues. CDR3 nucleotides: TGTGCCAGCAGTGAAGACAGGGAAGGGTTAGGTAGCAATCAGCCCCAGCATTTT. It encodes CASSEDREGLGSNQPQHF. Supplemented by reference TRBV25-1 and TRBJ1-5, the full variable domain reads EADIYQTPRYLVIGTGKKITLECSQTMGHDKMYWYQQDPGMELHLIHYSYGVNSTEKGDLSSESTVSRIRTEHFPLTLESARPSHTSQYLCASSEDREGLGSNQPQHFGDGTRLSIL.

V and J are TRBV29-1 and TRBJ1-2; the D gene is possibly TRBD1 (5 bases). Deletions cut 7 bases from V and 1 base from J, with 7 bases between. From germline, CDR1 is SQVTM and CDR2 ANQGSEA. CDR3 length: 11 amino acids. The CDR3 reads CSAQVNYGYTF. In DNA form, the CDR3 reads TGCAGCGCACAGGTTAACTATGGCTACACCTTC.

The V and J genes are TRBV12-3 or TRBV12-4 and TRBJ1-2; a possible D gene is TRBD1 (6 bases). This CDR3 is built from 13 residues. V gave up 1 base and J gave up 7 bases, with 10 bases separating them. The CDR3: CASSLDRVGGYTF. CDR3 nucleotide sequence: TGTGCCAGCAGTTTAGACAGGGTTGGTGGCTACACCTTC.

The chain recombines TRBV11-3 with TRBJ2-7, with 11 positions matching TRBD1. V was clipped by 3 bases and J by 4 bases; unmatched bases: 5. This CDR3 has 15 amino acids. Germline V gene lookup returns CDR1 SGHNT and CDR2 YENEEA. Here the CDR3 reads CASSFRGQGDYEQYF. The CDR3 DNA follows: TGTGCCAGCAGCTTCCGGGGACAGGGGGATTACGAGCAGTACTTC.

This clone occurred once. Sequence at one end of the junction differs from germline and may be a read error. The genes are TRBV29-1 and TRBJ1-4; D is perhaps TRBD1 (5 bases). This CDR3 is built from 14 residues. CDR1 SQVTM and CDR2 ANQGSEA come from the germline V gene. The CDR3 DNA reads TGCAGCGTCGAAGACAGTGCAACTAATGAAAAACTGTTTTTT. Protein sequence: CSVEDSATNEKLFF.

This clone appeared once. The chain employs TRBV9 and TRBJ2-2; 8 nucleotides agree with TRBD2. This CDR3 has 15 amino acids. CDR1 is SGDLS and CDR2 is YYNGEE in the germline V gene. V trimming: 5 bases; J trimming: 6 bases; junction bases outside the gene matches: 9. CDR3 nucleotide sequence: TGTGCCAGCAGGGGGGGACTAGGATTCTCCGGGGAGCTGTTTTTT. Amino acids: CASRGGLGFSGELFF. The variable domain in full, completed from reference TRBV9 and TRBJ2-2, reads DSGVTQTPKHLITATGQRVTLRCSPRSGDLSVYWYQQSLDQGLQFLIQYYNGEERAKGNILERFSAQQFPDLHSELNLSSLELGDSALYFCASRGGLGFSGELFFGEGSRLTVL.

The chain carries TRBV6-4 and TRBJ2-7; D uncertain. V lost 7 bases to trimming and J lost 1 base, with 8 bases between them. The CDR3 has 12 residues. Germline CDR1 is MRHNA and CDR2 is SNTAGT. The CDR3: CASNSPSYEQYF. The CDR3 nucleotides are TGTGCCAGCAACTCACCTTCCTACGAGCAGTACTTC.

The chain combines TRBV23-1 with TRBJ1-1, with D hard to call. TRBV23-1 is treated as an ORF (open reading frame) with a function not yet certain. CDR3 size: 13 residues. Trimming cost V 7 bases and J 4 bases, with 13 bases left between them. As DNA, the CDR3 is TGCGCCAGCACGGAGGAGTCGGGCACTGAAGCTTTCTTT. This encodes CASTEESGTEAFF.

V usage is TRBV6-1 and J usage is TRBJ1-3; TRBD1 might be the D (5 bases). The V gene lost 4 bases and the J gene lost 0 bases, with 13 bases spanning the gap. This CDR3 spans 16 amino acids. Per the germline V gene, CDR1 is MNHNS and CDR2 is SASEGT. This chain's CDR3 is CASSAQPGLSGNTIYF. CDR3 nucleotide sequence: TGTGCCAGCAGTGCACAACCGGGACTCTCTGGAAACACCATATATTTT.

This clone was recorded once. The chain recombines TRBV10-3 with TRBJ2-7; D gene unclear. V lost 6 bases to trimming and J lost 1 base, with 10 bases between them. Germline V gene lookup returns CDR1 ENHRY and CDR2 SYGVKD. The CDR3 loop spans 13 amino acids. This CDR3 is CAIRGDGSYEQYF. The CDR3 DNA is TGTGCCATCAGAGGAGACGGGTCCTACGAGCAGTACTTC.

V is TRBV3-1 (or the pseudogene TRBV3-2) and J is TRBJ2-7, with D perhaps TRBD2 (5 bases). The V gene lost 3 bases and the J gene lost 6 bases, with 9 bases spanning the gap. The V gene's germline CDR1 is LGHDT and CDR2 YNNKEL (reference sequence). The CDR3 has 12 residues. CDR3 sequence (DNA): TGTGCCAGCAGCCACGGGGAGCGCGAGCAGTACTTC. Its protein product is CASSHGEREQYF.

The chain employs TRBV11-3 and TRBJ2-2; TRBD1 agrees at 11 bases. Germline assignment: CDR1 SGHNT and CDR2 YENEEA. The CDR3 extends over 15 amino acids. V lost 3 bases, J lost 5 bases, and 2 bases stayed unmatched. Here the CDR3 reads CASSLGQGVTGELFF. The CDR3, as DNA: TGTGCCAGCAGCTTGGGACAGGGGGTTACCGGGGAGCTGTTTTTT.

V is TRBV7-6 and J is TRBJ1-1, with D possibly matching TRBD1 (5 bases). CDR1 and CDR2 from the germline V gene are SGHVS and FNYEAQ. V was cut by 6 bases and J by 1 base, with 6 bases left in between. This CDR3 contains 12 residues. The CDR3 DNA is TGTGCCAGCAGTAGGGGGAACACTGAAGCTTTCTTT. Translated: CASSRGNTEAFF.